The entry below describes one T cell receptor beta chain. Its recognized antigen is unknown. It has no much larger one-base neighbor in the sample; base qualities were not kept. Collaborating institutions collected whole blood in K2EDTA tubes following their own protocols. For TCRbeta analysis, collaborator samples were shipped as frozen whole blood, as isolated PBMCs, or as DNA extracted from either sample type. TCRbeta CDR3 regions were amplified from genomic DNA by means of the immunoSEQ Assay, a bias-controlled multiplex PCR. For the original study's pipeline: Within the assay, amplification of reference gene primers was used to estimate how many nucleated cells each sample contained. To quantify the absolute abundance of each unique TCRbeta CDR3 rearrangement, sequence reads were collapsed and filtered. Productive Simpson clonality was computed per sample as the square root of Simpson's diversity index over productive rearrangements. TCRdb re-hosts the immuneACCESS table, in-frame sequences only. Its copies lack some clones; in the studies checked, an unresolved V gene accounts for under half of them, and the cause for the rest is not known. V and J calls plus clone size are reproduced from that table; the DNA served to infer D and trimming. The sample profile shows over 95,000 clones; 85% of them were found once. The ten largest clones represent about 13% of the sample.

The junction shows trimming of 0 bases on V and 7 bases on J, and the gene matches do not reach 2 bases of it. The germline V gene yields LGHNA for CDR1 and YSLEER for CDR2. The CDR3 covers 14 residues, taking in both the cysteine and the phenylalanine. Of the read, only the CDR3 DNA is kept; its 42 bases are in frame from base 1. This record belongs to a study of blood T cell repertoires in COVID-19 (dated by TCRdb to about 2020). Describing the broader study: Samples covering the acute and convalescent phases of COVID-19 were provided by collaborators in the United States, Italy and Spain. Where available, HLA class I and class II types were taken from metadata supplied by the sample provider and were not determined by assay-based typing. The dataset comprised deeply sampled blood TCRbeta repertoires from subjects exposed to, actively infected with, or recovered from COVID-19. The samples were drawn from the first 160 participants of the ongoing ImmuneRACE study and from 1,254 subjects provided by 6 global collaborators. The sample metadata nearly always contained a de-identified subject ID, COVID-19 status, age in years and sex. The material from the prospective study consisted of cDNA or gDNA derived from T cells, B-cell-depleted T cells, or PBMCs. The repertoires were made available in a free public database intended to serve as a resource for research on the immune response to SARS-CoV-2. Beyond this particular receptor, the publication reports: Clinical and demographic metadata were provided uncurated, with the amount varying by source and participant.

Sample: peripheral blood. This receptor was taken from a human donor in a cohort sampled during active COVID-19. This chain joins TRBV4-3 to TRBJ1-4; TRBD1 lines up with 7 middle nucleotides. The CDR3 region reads CASSQDRGFEKLFF. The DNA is TGCGCCAGCAGCCAAGACAGGGGGTTTGAAAAACTGTTTTTT.